The clone carrying this T cell receptor (beta chain) was seen a single time. The source of the sample is a study of blood T cell repertoires in COVID-19. Study-wide background: From the United States, Italy and Spain came samples of acute and convalescent COVID-19. Nucleic acid was either cDNA or gDNA, and it came from T cells, B-cell-depleted T cells, or PBMCs.

The CDR3 spans 14 residues. Trimming took 2 bases from V and 4 from J; bases not matched to a gene: 5. In germline, CDR1 is SGHDT, CDR2 YYEEEE. Per the original data handling: It was from reference gene primer amplification that nucleated cell counts were estimated. Assay used: immunoSEQ multiplex PCR; TCRdb lists only in-frame clones, some missing. For V, J and clone size, that table is used; D and trimming come from the DNA. The table shows some 96,000 clones, with just under 85% occurring only once. The rearrangement uses TRBV5-6 and TRBJ2-7; 8 nucleotides match TRBD1. Sequenced sample: peripheral blood. This clonotype was sampled from a man aged 50 or older with active or convalescent COVID-19. Written as DNA, the CDR3 is TGTGCCAGCAGCTTACCTGGACAGGGTTACGAGCAGTACTTC. It yields the protein CASSLPGQGYEQYF.